Each of the 10 T cell receptor beta chains below was sequenced from the same sample in a study of blood T cell repertoires in COVID-19. The protocol was immunoSEQ multiplex PCR, while the TCRdb copy is restricted to in-frame clones and leaves out a portion. Altogether fewer than 300,000 clones are present, approximately 91% being singletons, with the ten largest covering roughly 9.1%. The material sequenced was peripheral blood. The receptors come from a man aged 18 to 29 with active or convalescent COVID-19.

Note on this clone: Additional DNA sequences in this sample encode the identical CDR3. In nucleotides, the CDR3 is TGTGCCAGCAGCCCAAGCACAGATACGCAGTATTTT. It is translated as CASSPSTDTQYF. The V gene is TRBV7-9, the J gene TRBJ2-3; D is ambiguous. V was clipped by 5 bases and J by 0 bases, with 3 bases between them. CDR3 length: 12 residues. The germline CDR1 and CDR2 sequences are SEHNR and FQNEAQ (reference sequence). Supplemented by reference TRBV7-9 and TRBJ2-3, the full variable domain reads DTGVSQNPRHKITKRGQNVTFRCDPISEHNRLYWYRQTLGQGPEFLTYFQNEAQLEKSRLLSDRFSAERPKGSFSTLEIQRTEQGDSAMYLCASSPSTDTQYFGPGTRLTVL.

The chain joins TRBV13 to TRBJ2-4, with unresolved D. Germline CDR1 and CDR2: PRHDT and FYEKMQ (reference sequence). The CDR3 loop spans 14 amino acids. The V end lost 6 bases, the J end lost 2 bases, and 11 bases lay between the germline ends. The DNA for the CDR3 is TGTGCCAGCAGATCCGGGTTATCCAAAAACATTCAGTACTTC. Its protein is CASRSGLSKNIQYF.

The gene calls are TRBV14 and TRBJ1-4; 7 bases align to TRBD1. The CDR3 runs 14 residues. The J segment lost 8 bases and the V segment lost 4 bases, leaving 7 bases of the junction unmatched. The germline V gene has CDR1 SGHDN and CDR2 FVKESK. The DNA of the CDR3 is TGTGCCAGCAGCCGTGGTCGACAGGGCGAAAAACTGTTTTTT. It specifies CASSRGRQGEKLFF.

CDR3 sequence reads: CASSSGRTGVNTGELFF. CDR3 in DNA: TGTGCCAGCAGCTCCGGGAGGACAGGGGTGAACACCGGGGAGCTGTTTTTT. The chain couples TRBV7-2 to TRBJ2-2; 9 nucleotides align to TRBD1. The CDR3 extends over 17 amino acids. V dropped 4 bases and J dropped 1; count of bases not matched to a gene: 7. The germline V gene has CDR1 SGHTA and CDR2 FQGNSA.

The V call is TRBV7-9, the J call TRBJ1-1; possibly TRBD1 for D (5 bases). Germline V gene lookup returns CDR1 SEHNR and CDR2 FQNEAQ (reference sequence). The length of the CDR3 is 18 residues. Trimming pared 5 bases from V and 1 base from J, leaving 23 bases between. The DNA of the CDR3 is TGTGCCAGCAGCAGTAGACAGAAGGTGCAGTTTAGGAACACTGAAGCTTTCTTT. Protein product: CASSSRQKVQFRNTEAFF.

This sequence joins TRBV7-6 and TRBJ2-2; D may be TRBD2 (5 bases). The V and J ends lost 4 bases and 0 bases respectively, with 9 bases between them. This CDR3 has 15 amino acids. CDR1 is SGHVS, CDR2 FNYEAQ, per germline. CDR3 bases: TGTGCCAGCAGCTCGCCGGAGGCGAACACCGGGGAGCTGTTTTTT. Protein: CASSSPEANTGELFF.

Only a few counts were recorded for this clone. The gene calls are TRBV20-1 and TRBJ1-2; D is ambiguous. CDR1 is DFQATT, CDR2 SNEGSKA, per germline (reference sequence). Between the trimmed V and J ends, which lost 1 base and 3 bases, there was a span of 3 bases. CDR3 length: 11 residues. This CDR3 is CSARADYGYTF. In DNA, the CDR3 is TGCAGTGCTAGAGCGGACTATGGCTACACCTTC.

V usage is TRBV27 and J usage is TRBJ1-2; 8 nucleotides agree with TRBD1. This CDR3 has 16 amino acids. Germline-derived CDR1 and CDR2 are MNHEY and SMNVEV (reference sequence). Trimming at V came to 4 bases and at J to 0 bases, leaving 7 bases not matched to a gene. Here the CDR3 reads CASSSAGQGPNYGYTF. CDR3 bases: TGTGCCAGCAGTTCCGCAGGACAGGGACCTAACTATGGCTACACCTTC.

V usage is TRBV5-6 and J usage is TRBJ2-1; 11 positions match TRBD2. After removal of 4 bases from V and 7 bases from J, the junction contained 10 bases not matched to a gene. The CDR3 totals 16 residues. From germline, CDR1 is SGHDT and CDR2 YYEEEE. CDR3 region: CASSLHSGGAENEQFF. The CDR3 region has the DNA TGTGCCAGCAGCCTCCATAGCGGGGGGGCCGAGAATGAGCAGTTCTTC.

The chain recombines TRBV6-4 with TRBJ2-3, with unresolved D. CDR3 length: 14 residues. Between the trimmed V and J ends, which lost 0 bases and 4 bases, there was a span of 8 bases. The V gene's germline CDR1 is MRHNA and CDR2 SNTAGT. In nucleotides, the CDR3 is TGTGCCAGCAGTGACTCAACAGAACCAGATACGCAGTATTTT. This gives the protein CASSDSTEPDTQYF.